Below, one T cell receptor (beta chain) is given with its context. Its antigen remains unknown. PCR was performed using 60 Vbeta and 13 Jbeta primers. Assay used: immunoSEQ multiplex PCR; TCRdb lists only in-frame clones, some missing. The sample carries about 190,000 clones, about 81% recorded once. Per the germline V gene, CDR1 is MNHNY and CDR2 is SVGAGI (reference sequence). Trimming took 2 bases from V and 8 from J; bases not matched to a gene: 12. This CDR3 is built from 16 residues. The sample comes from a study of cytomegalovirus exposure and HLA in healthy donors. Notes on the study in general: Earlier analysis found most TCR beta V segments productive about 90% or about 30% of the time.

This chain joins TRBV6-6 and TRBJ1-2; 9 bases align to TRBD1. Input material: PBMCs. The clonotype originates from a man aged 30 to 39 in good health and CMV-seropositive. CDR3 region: CASSYANDRGGGGYTF. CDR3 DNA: TGTGCCAGCAGTTACGCGAATGACAGGGGGGGCGGAGGCTACACCTTC.